Detailed here is one TCR beta chain. Its target is unknown. TCRdb's copy holds only in-frame clones and misses some; the assay was immunoSEQ multiplex PCR. The profile shows about 40,000 clones, about 76% of them singletons. The data derive from a study of T cells in localized non-small cell lung cancer. Trimming stripped 1 base from V and 5 bases from J, with 6 bases between. Germline lookup yields CDR1 SSHAT and CDR2 FNYEAQ (reference sequence). This CDR3 is 13 amino acids long. Study-level findings and limits: Sequencing involved a lone tumor region, leaving heterogeneity possible.

This TCR was sampled from a male donor older than 55 with stage II lung adenocarcinoma. Sample: peripheral blood mononuclear cells, taken before any cancer treatment. V usage is TRBV7-7 and J usage is TRBJ2-1; D remains ambiguous. The CDR3 spells CASSLGPNNEQFF. The CDR3 region has the DNA TGTGCCAGCAGCTTAGGGCCTAACAATGAGCAGTTCTTC.